This T cell receptor beta chain is from a study of shared clonotypes between healthy human individuals. In the study overall: A couple of women and a few men aged 18 to 49 served as donors. Study-wide results and caveats: Richness estimates generally favored naive over memory subsets.

The CDR3 covers 14 residues. The germline gives CDR1 KGHSH, CDR2 LQKENI. The germline V and J ends were trimmed by 2 bases and 9 bases, with 16 bases remaining between them. This clone was seen more than once but under ten times. Its matching antigen is unknown. The table came from immunoSEQ multiplex PCR; TCRdb's copy has only in-frame clones and leaves some out. The sample yields about 1.1 million clones, more than 75% seen once. This chain links TRBV18 with TRBJ1-1; D not resolved. The source material was memory CD4+ T cells from PBMCs. As to subset: CD45RA-negative fraction. The TCR sequence derives from a man aged 18 to 30 in good health. Some clones in this sample may be carry-over from other donors' samples. DNA for the CDR3: TGTGCCAGCTCACCAGAGAGAACAGCAGAGCAAGCTTTCTTT. Translated, it gives CASSPERTAEQAFF. Complete variable domain (other parts from reference TRBV18 and TRBJ1-1): NAGVMQNPRHLVRRRGQEARLRCSPMKGHSHVYWYRQLPEEGLKFMVYLQKENIIDESGMPKERFSAEFPKEGPSILRIQQVVRGDSAAYFCASSPERTAEQAFFGQGTRLTVV.